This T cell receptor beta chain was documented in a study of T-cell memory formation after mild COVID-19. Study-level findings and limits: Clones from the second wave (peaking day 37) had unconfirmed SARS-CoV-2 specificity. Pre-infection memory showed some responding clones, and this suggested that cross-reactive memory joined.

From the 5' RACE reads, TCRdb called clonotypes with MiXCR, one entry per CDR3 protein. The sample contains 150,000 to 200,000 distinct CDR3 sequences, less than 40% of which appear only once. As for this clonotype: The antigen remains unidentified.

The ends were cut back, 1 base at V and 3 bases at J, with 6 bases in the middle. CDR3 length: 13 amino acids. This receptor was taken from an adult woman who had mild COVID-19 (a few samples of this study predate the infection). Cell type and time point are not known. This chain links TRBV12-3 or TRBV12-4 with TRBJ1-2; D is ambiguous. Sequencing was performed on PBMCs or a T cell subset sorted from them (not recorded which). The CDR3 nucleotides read TGTGCCAGCAGTTTAGAACCGTACTATGGCTACACCTTC. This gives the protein CASSLEPYYGYTF.